The entry that follows covers one T cell receptor beta chain sequence. This entry belongs to a study of control samples from healthy donors and cancer patients. Sequenced by immunoSEQ multiplex PCR; TCRdb stores in-frame clones only, minus some. The sample contains about 140,000 clones, about 89% of which appear only once. The CDR3 consists of 13 residues. J was trimmed by 6 bases and V by 4 bases; bases with no gene match: 3. Germline assignment: CDR1 MNHEY and CDR2 SVGAGI. The genes are TRBV6-5 and TRBJ1-2; 9 bases match TRBD1. This clonotype was obtained from a man aged 18 to 29 in good health. The sequenced material came from blood. The CDR3 sequence: CASSWDREDGYTF. CDR3 DNA: TGTGCCAGCAGTTGGGACAGGGAAGATGGCTACACCTTC.